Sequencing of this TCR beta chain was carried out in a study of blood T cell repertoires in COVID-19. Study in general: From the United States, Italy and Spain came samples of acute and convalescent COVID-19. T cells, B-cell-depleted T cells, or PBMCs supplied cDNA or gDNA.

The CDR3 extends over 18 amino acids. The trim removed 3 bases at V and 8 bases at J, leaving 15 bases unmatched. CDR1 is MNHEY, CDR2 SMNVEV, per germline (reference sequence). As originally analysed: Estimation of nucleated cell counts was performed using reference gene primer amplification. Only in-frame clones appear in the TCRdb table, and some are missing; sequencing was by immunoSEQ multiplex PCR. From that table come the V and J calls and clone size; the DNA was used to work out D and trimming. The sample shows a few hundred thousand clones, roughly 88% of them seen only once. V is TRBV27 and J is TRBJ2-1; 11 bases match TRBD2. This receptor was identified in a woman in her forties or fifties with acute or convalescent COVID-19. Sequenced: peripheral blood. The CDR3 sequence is CASSLWAPLAGGDDEQFF. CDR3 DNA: TGTGCCAGCAGTTTGTGGGCGCCTCTAGCGGGAGGAGACGATGAGCAGTTCTTC.